This T cell receptor beta chain was sequenced for a study of blood T cells in healthy people across ages. Study context: Per every two T cells, about one barcoded beta molecule was captured by template switching.

A second PCR, run for roughly 7 to 12 cycles, used a sample-barcoded 5' primer plus a J-beta primer mix. Tags on each cDNA molecule came from a template-switch adaptor with 12 random nucleotides. Each sample provided no less than 2.5 million CDR3-containing paired-end reads. TCRdb redid the calling of the 5' RACE reads with MiXCR, one entry per CDR3 protein. The table lists 730,000 or so distinct CDR3 sequences, approximately 40% of them singletons. This clonotype has a handful of counts. Germline-derived CDR1 and CDR2 are LGHDT and YNNKEL (reference sequence). The V and J ends lost 3 bases and 2 bases respectively, with 13 bases between them. The CDR3 length is 15 residues.

Sequences were obtained from blood. This clonotype originated in a man older than 75 in good health. V gene TRBV3-1 combines with J gene TRBJ2-5; D possibly uses TRBD1 or TRBD2 (6 bases each). The CDR3 DNA follows: TGTGCCAGCAGCCATGGGGGGCTCATGCAAGAGACCCAGTACTTC. This sequence encodes CASSHGGLMQETQYF.